This T cell receptor beta chain comes out of a study of regulatory and conventional T cells in RAG deficiency. The study, taken as a whole, reports: In Omenn syndrome, Treg and Tconv repertoires overlapped >85%.

Note on this clone: The antigen is not known.

The method was immunoSEQ multiplex PCR; TCRdb's version includes in-frame clones alone and lacks a portion of them. The sample includes 45,000 or so clones, approximately 90% of them seen just once. Genomic DNA came from blood conventional CD4+ T cells gated CD25-low CD127-high. Germline CDR1 and CDR2: MDHEN and SYDVKM. V was shortened by 6 bases and J by 0 bases, with 11 bases between the two germline ends. The CDR3 runs 14 residues. The data were also submitted as part of a second study, on regulatory T cells. That publication notes: Amplification used 52 TRBV primers and 13 TRBJ primers.

Sequenced sample: CD4+ effector T cells sorted from blood. The genes are TRBV28 and TRBJ1-2, with no clear D. The source is a human donor in good health. The CDR3: CASSNEITNYGYTF. The CDR3 nucleotides read TGTGCCAGCAGCAATGAGATAACTAACTATGGCTACACCTTC.